Shown below are 16 T cell receptor beta chains from a single sample sequenced in a study of radiotherapy plus CTLA-4 blockade in lung cancer. The method was immunoSEQ multiplex PCR; TCRdb's version includes in-frame clones alone and lacks a portion of them. This table has some 92,000 clones, 82% appearing once. The sample here was peripheral blood, taken from a patient treated with radiotherapy plus ipilimumab. The receptors stem from a human donor with non-small cell lung cancer who had a partial response to radiotherapy plus ipilimumab.

The V gene is TRBV7-9, the J gene TRBJ2-5, with 8 bases identical to TRBD1. The CDR3 sequence is 16 residues long. From germline, CDR1 is SEHNR and CDR2 FQNEAQ (reference sequence). J lost 1 base, V lost 5 bases, and 9 bases had no gene match. CDR3 loop: CASSGVGQDPQETQYF. CDR3 nucleotides: TGTGCCAGCAGCGGGGTGGGACAGGACCCCCAAGAGACCCAGTACTTC.

This clone was recorded once. This sequence joins TRBV7-3 and TRBJ2-1, with a tentative D call TRBD1 (5 bases). There are 12 residues in the CDR3. Trimming pared 5 bases from V and 6 bases from J, leaving 8 bases between. Germline V gene data show CDR1 as SGHTA and CDR2 as FQGTGA. The CDR3 loop is CASSRGGNEQFF. The CDR3 DNA sequence: TGTGCCAGCAGCAGGGGCGGCAATGAGCAGTTCTTC.

The rearrangement joins TRBV13 to TRBJ2-7, with D maybe TRBD2 (7 bases). The CDR3 extends over 15 amino acids. Germline CDR1 and CDR2: PRHDT and FYEKMQ (reference sequence). The V gene lost 6 bases and the J gene lost 2 bases, with 17 bases spanning the gap. CDR3 region: CASSSPQRDTYEQYF. The CDR3 DNA sequence: TGTGCCAGCAGTTCACCCCAGCGGGACACCTACGAGCAGTACTTC. Looking up the rest from reference TRBV13 and TRBJ2-7 gives the full variable domain: AAGVIQSPRHLIKEKRETATLKCYPIPRHDTVYWYQQGPGQDPQFLISFYEKMQSDKGSIPDRFSAQQFSDYHSELNMSSLELGDSALYFCASSSPQRDTYEQYFGPGTRLTVT.

This sequence joins TRBV19 and TRBJ2-5, with TRBD1 matching over 12 bases. The V gene's germline CDR1 is LNHDA and CDR2 SQIVND (reference sequence). V gave up 1 base and J gave up 4 bases; unmatched junction bases: 4. CDR3 size: 16 residues. The CDR3 spells CASSIVPGQGAETQYF. Written as DNA, the CDR3 is TGTGCCAGTAGTATAGTGCCGGGACAGGGGGCAGAGACCCAGTACTTC.

The chain links TRBV6-5 to TRBJ2-2, with 7 bases identical to TRBD1. The trim removed 6 bases at V and 2 bases at J, leaving 6 bases unmatched. The germline V gene encodes CDR1 MNHEY and CDR2 SVGAGI. The CDR3 loop spans 15 amino acids. This chain's CDR3 is CASRRQGLNTGELFF. The CDR3 coding sequence is TGTGCCAGCAGGCGACAGGGCCTTAACACCGGGGAGCTGTTTTTT.

This chain connects TRBV9 to TRBJ2-7; TRBD2 matches 10 bases. CDR1 SGDLS and CDR2 YYNGEE come from the germline V gene. J gave up 2 bases and V 6 bases, and 8 bases lay outside the gene matches. This CDR3 has 15 amino acids. The CDR3 DNA reads TGTGCCAGCAAGTGTAGCGGGAGGTATACCTACGAGCAGTACTTC. It specifies CASKCSGRYTYEQYF.

The J gene is TRBJ1-3, the V gene TRBV18, with 10 positions matching TRBD1. The V gene's germline CDR1 is KGHSH and CDR2 LQKENI. The CDR3 is 15 amino acids. V gave up 3 bases and J gave up 4 bases; unmatched junction bases: 3. This CDR3 is CASSPGQGKGNTIYF. CDR3 bases: TGTGCCAGCTCACCGGGACAGGGGAAAGGAAACACCATATATTTT.

The rearrangement joins TRBV5-1 to TRBJ1-1; 7 bases line up with TRBD1. Germline V CDR1 and CDR2: SGHRS, YFSETQ. There are 16 residues in the CDR3. After removal of 4 bases from V and 4 bases from J, the junction contained 13 bases not matched to a gene. As DNA, the CDR3 is TGCGCCAGCAGCCCAATACAGGGGCTCTCAGGCACTGAAGCTTTCTTT. This sequence encodes CASSPIQGLSGTEAFF.

This chain joins TRBV29-1 and TRBJ2-7; the match to TRBD1 covers 10 bases. V dropped 6 bases and J dropped 6; count of bases not matched to a gene: 8. This CDR3 is 13 amino acids long. The germline V gene has CDR1 SQVTM and CDR2 ANQGSEA. CDR3 coding DNA: TGCAGCGTGGGACAGGGGTCGAGTGGCGAGCAGTACTTC. This sequence encodes CSVGQGSSGEQYF.

Remarks on this clone: At the DNA level, this CDR3 is encoded by other sequences in the same sample as well. The chain uses TRBV9 and TRBJ1-5; tentative D call: TRBD1 (6 bases). This CDR3 comprises 15 residues. Germline V gene sequence: CDR1 SGDLS, CDR2 YYNGEE. The V end lost 0 bases, the J end lost 1 base, and 8 bases lay between the germline ends. This CDR3 reads CASSVGQGSNQPQHF. CDR3 in DNA: TGTGCCAGCAGCGTAGGCCAGGGGAGCAATCAGCCCCAGCATTTT.

In this sample, this clone turned up once. The CDR3 DNA reads as TGTGCCAGCCAGATAACCCGGACAGGGGGGACTGGAAACACCATATATTTT. Translating gives CASQITRTGGTGNTIYF. This chain connects TRBV19 to TRBJ1-3; 10 nucleotides match TRBD1. Germline V CDR1 and CDR2: LNHDA, SQIVND (reference sequence). The CDR3 runs to 17 residues. Unmatched junction bases numbered 13, after V lost 9 bases and J lost 2 bases.

The rearrangement uses TRBV4-1 and TRBJ2-7, with D possibly matching TRBD2 (6 bases). The germline gives CDR1 MGHRA, CDR2 YSYEKL. V lost 1 base, J lost 0 bases, and 13 bases lay in between. CDR3 length: 16 residues. The DNA for the CDR3 is TGCGCCAGCAGCCAAGGTGGGGACTTGAGCTCCTACGAGCAGTACTTC. Its translation is CASSQGGDLSSYEQYF.

This clone was picked up a small number of times. The rearrangement links TRBV6-6 to TRBJ2-7; 11 bases agree with TRBD2. J was trimmed by 6 bases and V by 3 bases; bases with no gene match: 4. The CDR3 is 14 amino acids. Germline CDR1 reads MNHNY; CDR2 reads SVGAGI (reference sequence). The CDR3: CASSYTSGSGEQYF. Written as DNA, the CDR3 is TGTGCCAGCAGTTATACTAGCGGGAGTGGCGAGCAGTACTTC.

This chain joins TRBV27 and TRBJ2-5; 10 nucleotides align to TRBD1. V shed 3 bases, J shed 5 bases, and the junction held 9 bases outside the gene matches. Germline V gene lookup returns CDR1 MNHEY and CDR2 SMNVEV (reference sequence). The CDR3 extends over 16 amino acids. DNA of the CDR3: TGTGCCAGCAGTTTGGGGACAGGGGTCTTGGGGGAGACCCAGTACTTC. Its translation: CASSLGTGVLGETQYF.

The chain is built from TRBV10-3 and TRBJ2-3, with 12 bases fitting TRBD2. The CDR3 is 16 amino acids. Trimming cost V 10 bases and J 1 base; bases outside gene matches: 9. The V gene's germline CDR1 is ENHRY and CDR2 SYGVKD. CDR3 bases: TGTGCCACGGAGCGGCTAGCGGGAGGGGGCACAGATACGCAGTATTTT. Protein product: CATERLAGGGTDTQYF.

The V and J genes are TRBV5-1 and TRBJ2-1; TRBD2 aligns across 11 bases. This CDR3 comprises 16 residues. V dropped 4 bases and J dropped 3; count of bases not matched to a gene: 6. From germline, CDR1 is SGHRS and CDR2 YFSETQ. The CDR3 nucleotides read TGCGCCAGCAGCCCGACTAGCGGGAACCTCTACAATGAGCAGTTCTTC. Its translation: CASSPTSGNLYNEQFF. Filled out from reference TRBV5-1 and TRBJ2-1, the complete variable domain reads KAGVTQTPRYLIKTRGQQVTLSCSPISGHRSVSWYQQTPGQGLQFLFEYFSETQRNKGNFPGRFSGRQFSNSRSEMNVSTLELGDSALYLCASSPTSGNLYNEQFFGPGTRLTVL.